The 3 T cell receptor beta chains listed next were all sequenced from one sample in a study of cytotoxic CD8 clonotypes in ibrutinib-treated CLL. Method: immunoSEQ multiplex PCR; TCRdb's copy keeps in-frame clones and lacks some. The sample carries 140,000 to 150,000 clones, about 76% recorded once. The sample in question was PBMCs, obtained after 24 months of ibrutinib treatment. The source is a human donor with chronic lymphocytic leukemia.

Only one count was recorded for this clone. The gene calls are TRBV1 and TRBJ2-7; whether TRBD2, the table's D call, matches the DNA was not checked. TRBV1 constitutes a pseudogene. The CDR3 contains 14 residues. The CDR3 nucleotides are TGCACCTCGAGGGGACTAGCGGACTCCTACGAGCAGTACTTC. This sequence encodes CTSRGLADSYEQYF.

In regard to this clone: The junction shows a germline mismatch at one end, possibly a read error. The CDR3 here is CASSHSWVVAF. The DNA for the CDR3 is TGTGCCAGCAGCCACTCCTGGGTCGTAGCCTTC. The V call is TRBV14, the J call TRBJ1-2; no firm D call. Per the germline V gene, CDR1 is SGHDN and CDR2 is FVKESK. The CDR3 length is 11 residues.

A remark on this clone: The same CDR3 also results from other DNA sequences found in this sample. The CDR3 reads CSVEVTGEPNQPQHF. The CDR3 coding sequence is TGCAGCGTTGAAGTTACGGGTGAGCCCAATCAGCCCCAGCATTTT. The chain has TRBV29-1 and TRBJ1-5; D gene ambiguous. There are 15 residues in the CDR3. CDR1 SQVTM and CDR2 ANQGSEA come from the germline V gene. The V and J ends lost 1 base and 3 bases respectively, with 13 bases between them. The full variable domain, with the rest looked up from reference TRBV29-1 and TRBJ1-5, is SAVISQKPSRDICQRGTSLTIQCQVDSQVTMMFWYRQQPGQSLTLIATANQGSEATYESGFVIDKFPISRPNLTFSTLTVSNMSPEDSSIYLCSVEVTGEPNQPQHFGDGTRLSIL.